Only one count was recorded for the clone carrying this T cell receptor beta chain. The CDR3 runs to 15 residues. Germline V CDR1 and CDR2: MGHDK, SYGVNS. The ends lost 2 bases at V and 8 bases at J; junction bases unmatched: 11. This entry is derived from a study of CD8 T cells in Susac syndrome. Random hexamers were used to reverse transcribe about 0.5 to 1 ug of RNA. MiXCR, applied by TCRdb to the immunoSEQ multiplex PCR reads, yields one record per CDR3 protein. The repertoire holds approximately 210,000 distinct CDR3 sequences, with about 96% as singletons. FACS enriched CD8+ TEMRA cells, while bulk CD8+ and CD4+ were negatively isolated.

This TCR came from a human donor with multiple sclerosis. V usage is TRBV25-1 and J usage is TRBJ1-2; 7 bases are shared with TRBD1. Sequencing input: CD4+ T cells from PBMCs. CDR3 sequence (DNA): TGTGCCAGCAGTGAAGAACCGACAGGGTTTCGGGGCTACACCTTC. Its protein product is CASSEEPTGFRGYTF.